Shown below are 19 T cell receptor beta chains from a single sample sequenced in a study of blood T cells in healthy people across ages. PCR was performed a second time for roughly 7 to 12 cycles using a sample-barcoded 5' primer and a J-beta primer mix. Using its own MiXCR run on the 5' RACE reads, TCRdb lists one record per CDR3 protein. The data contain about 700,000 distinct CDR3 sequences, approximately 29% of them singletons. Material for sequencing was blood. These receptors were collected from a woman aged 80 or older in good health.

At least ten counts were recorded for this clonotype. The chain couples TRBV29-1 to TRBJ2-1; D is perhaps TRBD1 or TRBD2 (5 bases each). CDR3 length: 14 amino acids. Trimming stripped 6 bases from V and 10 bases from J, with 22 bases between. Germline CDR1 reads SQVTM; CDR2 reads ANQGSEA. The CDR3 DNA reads TGCAGCGTCTACACCGGGACGGCTTTAGGGGAGCAGTTCTTC. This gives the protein CSVYTGTALGEQFF.

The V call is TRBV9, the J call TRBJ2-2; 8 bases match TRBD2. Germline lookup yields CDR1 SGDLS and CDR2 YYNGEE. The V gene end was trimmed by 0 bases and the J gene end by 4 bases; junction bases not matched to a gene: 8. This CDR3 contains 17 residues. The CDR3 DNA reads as TGTGCCAGCAGCGTAGGGGGCCAGCGGGGGTTCACCGGGGAGCTGTTTTTT. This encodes CASSVGGQRGFTGELFF.

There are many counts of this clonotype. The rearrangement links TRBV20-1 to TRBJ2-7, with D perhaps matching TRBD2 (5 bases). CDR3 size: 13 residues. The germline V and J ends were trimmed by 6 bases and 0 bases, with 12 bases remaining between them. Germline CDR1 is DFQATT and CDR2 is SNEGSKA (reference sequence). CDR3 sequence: CSAGLIASYEQYF. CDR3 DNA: TGCAGTGCCGGACTCATCGCCTCCTACGAGCAGTACTTC.

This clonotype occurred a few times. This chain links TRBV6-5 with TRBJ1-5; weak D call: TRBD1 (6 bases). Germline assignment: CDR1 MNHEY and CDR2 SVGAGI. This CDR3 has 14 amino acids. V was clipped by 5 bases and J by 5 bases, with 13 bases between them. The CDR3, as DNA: TGTGCCAGCAGTAGTCGGGGGGGCGATCAGCCCCAGCATTTT. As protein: CASSSRGGDQPQHF.

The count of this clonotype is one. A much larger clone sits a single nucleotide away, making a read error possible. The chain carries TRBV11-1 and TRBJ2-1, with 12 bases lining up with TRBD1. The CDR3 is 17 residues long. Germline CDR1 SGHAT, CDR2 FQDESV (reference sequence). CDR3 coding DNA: TGTGCCAGCAGCTCCGGGACAGGGGGCAGCTCCTACAATGAGCGGTTCTTC. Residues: CASSSGTGGSSYNERFF.

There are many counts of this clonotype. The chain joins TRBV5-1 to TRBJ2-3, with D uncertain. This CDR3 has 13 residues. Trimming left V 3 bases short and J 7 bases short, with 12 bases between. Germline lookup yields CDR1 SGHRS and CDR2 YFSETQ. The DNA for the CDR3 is TGCGCCAGCAGCTCGCCAGAGTTGTATACGCAGTATTTT. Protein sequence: CASSSPELYTQYF.

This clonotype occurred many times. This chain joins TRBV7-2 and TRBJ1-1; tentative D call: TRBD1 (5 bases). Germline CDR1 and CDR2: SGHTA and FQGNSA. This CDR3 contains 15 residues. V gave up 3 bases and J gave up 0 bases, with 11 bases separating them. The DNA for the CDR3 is TGTGCCAGCAGCTTCGGGACGGGGCTGAACACTGAAGCTTTCTTT. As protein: CASSFGTGLNTEAFF.

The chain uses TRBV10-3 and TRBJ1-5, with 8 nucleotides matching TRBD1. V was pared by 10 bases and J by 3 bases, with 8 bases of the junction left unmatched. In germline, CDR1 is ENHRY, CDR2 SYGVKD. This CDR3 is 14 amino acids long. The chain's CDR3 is CATRQGYDNQPQHF. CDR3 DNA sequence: TGTGCCACGCGACAGGGGTATGACAATCAGCCCCAGCATTTT.

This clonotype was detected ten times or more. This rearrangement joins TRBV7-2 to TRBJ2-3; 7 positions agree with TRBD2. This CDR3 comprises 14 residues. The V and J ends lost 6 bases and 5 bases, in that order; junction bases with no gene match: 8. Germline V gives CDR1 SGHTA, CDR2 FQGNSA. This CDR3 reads CASRTPSGGDTQYF. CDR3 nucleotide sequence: TGTGCCAGCAGGACCCCGTCGGGGGGAGATACGCAGTATTTT.

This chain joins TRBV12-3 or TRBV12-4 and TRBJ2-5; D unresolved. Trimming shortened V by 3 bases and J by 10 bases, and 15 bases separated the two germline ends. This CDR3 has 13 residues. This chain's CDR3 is CASSFALSTYQYF. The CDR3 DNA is TGTGCCAGCAGTTTTGCCCTATCCACCTACCAGTACTTC.

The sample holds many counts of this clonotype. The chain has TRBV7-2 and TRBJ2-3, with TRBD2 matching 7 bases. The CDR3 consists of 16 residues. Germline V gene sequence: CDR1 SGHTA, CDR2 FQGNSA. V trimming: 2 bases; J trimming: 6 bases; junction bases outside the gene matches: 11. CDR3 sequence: CASSLRPSGAGDTQYF. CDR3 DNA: TGTGCCAGCAGCTTACGGCCCAGCGGGGCTGGGGATACGCAGTATTTT.

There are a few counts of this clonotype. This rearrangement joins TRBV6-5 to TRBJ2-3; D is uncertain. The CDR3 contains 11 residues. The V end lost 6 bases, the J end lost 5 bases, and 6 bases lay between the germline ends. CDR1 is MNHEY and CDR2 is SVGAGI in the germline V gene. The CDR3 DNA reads TGTGCCAGCAGCACCAGAGATACGCAGTATTTT. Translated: CASSTRDTQYF.

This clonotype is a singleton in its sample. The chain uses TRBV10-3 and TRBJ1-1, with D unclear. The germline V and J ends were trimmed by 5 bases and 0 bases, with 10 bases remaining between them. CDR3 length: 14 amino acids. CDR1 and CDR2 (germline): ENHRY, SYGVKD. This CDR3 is CAISPDGLNTEAFF. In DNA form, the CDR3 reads TGTGCCATCAGTCCCGACGGTTTGAACACTGAAGCTTTCTTT.

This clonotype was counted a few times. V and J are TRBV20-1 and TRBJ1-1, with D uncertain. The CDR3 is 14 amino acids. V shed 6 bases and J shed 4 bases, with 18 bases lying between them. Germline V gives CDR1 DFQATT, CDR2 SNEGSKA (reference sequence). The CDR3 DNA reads TGCAGTGCCATCCCCCCCCTCGGGAGCACTGAAGCTTTCTTT. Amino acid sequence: CSAIPPLGSTEAFF.

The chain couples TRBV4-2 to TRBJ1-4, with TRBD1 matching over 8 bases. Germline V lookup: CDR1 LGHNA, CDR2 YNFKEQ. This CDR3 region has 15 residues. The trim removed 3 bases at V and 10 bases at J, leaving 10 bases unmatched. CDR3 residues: CASSQDDRGDGKLFF. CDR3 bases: TGTGCCAGCAGCCAGGATGACAGGGGAGATGGAAAACTGTTTTTT.

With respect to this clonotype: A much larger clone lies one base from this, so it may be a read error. The DNA of the CDR3 is TGTGCCAGCCGCTTGGGGACAACAACCGGGGAGCTGTTTTTT. Amino acids: CASRLGTTTGELFF. The chain couples TRBV12-3 or TRBV12-4 to TRBJ2-2; D perhaps matches TRBD1 (6 bases). The V gene lost 8 bases and the J gene lost 5 bases, with 15 bases spanning the gap. There are 14 residues in the CDR3.

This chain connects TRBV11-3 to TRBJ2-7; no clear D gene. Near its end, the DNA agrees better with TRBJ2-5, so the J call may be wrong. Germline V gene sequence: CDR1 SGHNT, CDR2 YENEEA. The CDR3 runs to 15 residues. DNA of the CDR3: TGTGCCAGCAGCTTAGGCATAGGTCAACTGGAGACCCAGTACTTC. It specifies CASSLGIGQLETQYF.

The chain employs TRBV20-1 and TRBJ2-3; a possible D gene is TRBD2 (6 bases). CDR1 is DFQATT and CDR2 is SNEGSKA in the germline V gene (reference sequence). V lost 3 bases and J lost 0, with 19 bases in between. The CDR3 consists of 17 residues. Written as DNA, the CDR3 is TGCAGTGCTAGGGGAGCTGTCGGGAGTGGGAGCACAGATACGCAGTATTTT. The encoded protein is CSARGAVGSGSTDTQYF.

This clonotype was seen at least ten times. For the CDR3, the DNA is TGCAGTGCTAGACCCTTTGGGATAGAGGGCACAGATACGCAGTATTTT. Its protein product is CSARPFGIEGTDTQYF. The chain joins TRBV20-1 to TRBJ2-3, with D unresolved. This CDR3 contains 16 residues. The germline V gene encodes CDR1 DFQATT and CDR2 SNEGSKA (reference sequence). Trimming shortened V by 2 bases and J by 1 base, and 16 bases separated the two germline ends.